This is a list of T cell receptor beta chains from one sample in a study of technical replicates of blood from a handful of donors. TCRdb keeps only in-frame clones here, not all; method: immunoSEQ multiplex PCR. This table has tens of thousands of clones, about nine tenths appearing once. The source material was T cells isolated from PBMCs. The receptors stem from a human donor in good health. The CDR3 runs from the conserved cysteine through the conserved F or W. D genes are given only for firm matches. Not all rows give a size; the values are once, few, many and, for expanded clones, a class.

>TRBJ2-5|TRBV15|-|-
CATSPGLFQETQYF
TGTGCCACCAGTCCGGGACTTTTCCAAGAGACCCAGTACTTC
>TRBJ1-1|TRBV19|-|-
CASSIAGLNTEAFF
TGTGCCAGTAGTATAGCAGGATTGAACACTGAAGCTTTCTTT
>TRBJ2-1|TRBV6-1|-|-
CASSKGSAVGSYNEQFF
TGTGCCAGCAGTAAAGGATCTGCGGTTGGGTCCTACAATGAGCAGTTCTTC
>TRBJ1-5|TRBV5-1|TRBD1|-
CASSAAGTGNQPQHF
TGCGCCAGCAGTGCCGCAGGGACAGGGAATCAGCCCCAGCATTTT
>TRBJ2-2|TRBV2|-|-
CASIRENTGELFF
TGTGCCAGCATTCGGGAGAACACCGGGGAGCTGTTTTTT
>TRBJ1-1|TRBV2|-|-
CASRPIRGENTEAFF
TGTGCCAGCAGGCCTATCAGGGGAGAGAACACTGAAGCTTTCTTT
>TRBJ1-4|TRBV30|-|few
CAWSVPRLEKLFF
TGTGCCTGGAGTGTACCCCGACTGGAAAAACTGTTTTTT
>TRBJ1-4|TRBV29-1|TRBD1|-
CSVGGTGLVGEKLFF
TGCAGCGTTGGAGGGACAGGGCTGGTTGGGGAAAAACTGTTTTTT
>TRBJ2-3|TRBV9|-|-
CASSVVTQRSTDTQYF
TGTGCCAGCAGCGTAGTCACCCAGCGGAGCACAGATACGCAGTATTTT
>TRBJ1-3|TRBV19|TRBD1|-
CASRKQGIGGNTIYF
TGTGCCAGTAGGAAACAGGGGATAGGAGGAAACACCATATATTTT
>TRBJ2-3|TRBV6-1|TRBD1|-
CAIQGGFTDTQYF
TGTGCCATACAAGGGGGCTTTACAGATACGCAGTATTTT
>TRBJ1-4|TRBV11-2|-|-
CASSLFSVPGYEKLFF
TGTGCCAGCAGCTTATTTTCGGTGCCGGGATATGAAAAACTGTTTTTT
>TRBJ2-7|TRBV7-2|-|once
CASSLVRLTRYEQYF
TGTGCCAGCAGCTTAGTAAGACTAACAAGATACGAGCAGTACTTC
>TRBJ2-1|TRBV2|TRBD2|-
CASSVGRELNEQFF
TGTGCCAGCAGTGTAGGGCGGGAGTTAAATGAGCAGTTCTTC
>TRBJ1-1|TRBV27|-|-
CASKGQDPKRRAFF
TGTGCCAGCAAGGGACAAGACCCGAAAAGGCGAGCTTTCTTT
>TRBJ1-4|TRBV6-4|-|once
CASSDAFEWKLFF
TGTGCCAGCAGTGACGCCTTTGAGTGGAAACTGTTTTTT
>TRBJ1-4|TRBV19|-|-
CASSTLPGEKLFF
TGTGCCAGTAGTACCCTACCAGGTGAAAAACTGTTTTTT
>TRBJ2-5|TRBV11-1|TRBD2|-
CASSYDRLAGGGETQYF
TGTGCCAGCAGCTACGACCGACTAGCGGGAGGCGGGGAGACCCAGTACTTC
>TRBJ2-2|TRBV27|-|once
CASSSRGQSTGELFF
TGTGCCAGCAGTTCCCGGGGACAATCTACCGGGGAGCTGTTTTTT
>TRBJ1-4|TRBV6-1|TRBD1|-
CASSKGYGTVNEKLFF
TGTGCCAGCAGTAAAGGGTACGGGACAGTTAATGAAAAACTGTTTTTT
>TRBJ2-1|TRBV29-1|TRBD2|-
CSVRSSGDWGEQFF
TGCAGCGTTAGATCTAGCGGGGACTGGGGTGAGCAGTTCTTC
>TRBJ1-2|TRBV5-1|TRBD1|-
CASSWALATGSNYGYTF
TGCGCCAGCAGCTGGGCTCTGGCGACAGGGTCTAACTATGGCTACACCTTC
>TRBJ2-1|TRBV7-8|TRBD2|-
CASSPLAGAHNEQFF
TGTGCCAGCAGCCCGCTAGCGGGAGCGCACAATGAGCAGTTCTTC
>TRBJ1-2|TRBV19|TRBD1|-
CASRMDRKYGYTF
TGTGCCAGTAGGATGGACAGGAAATATGGCTACACCTTC
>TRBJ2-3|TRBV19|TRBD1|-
CARRFRTGQGTDTQYF
TGTGCCAGACGATTCCGGACAGGCCAAGGCACAGATACGCAGTATTTT
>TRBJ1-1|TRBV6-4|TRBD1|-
CASSRTGGYTEAFF
TGTGCCAGCTCCCGGACAGGGGGTTACACTGAAGCTTTCTTT
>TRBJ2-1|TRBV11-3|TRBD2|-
CASSSVRETSRNEQFF
TGTGCCAGCAGCTCCGTACGAGAGACTAGCAGAAATGAGCAGTTCTTC
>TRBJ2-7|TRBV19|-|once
CASSNTGYEQYF
TGTGCCAGTAGTAACACAGGCTACGAGCAGTACTTC
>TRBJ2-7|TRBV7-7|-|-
CASSLVRGYEQYF
TGTGCCAGCAGCTTAGTACGGGGCTACGAGCAGTACTTC
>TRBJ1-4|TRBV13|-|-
CASSSGLENEKLFF
TGTGCCAGCAGCTCCGGACTGGAAAATGAAAAACTGTTTTTT
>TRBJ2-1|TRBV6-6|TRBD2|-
CASSFPLAGEGNEQFF
TGTGCCAGCAGTTTCCCGCTAGCGGGAGAAGGGAATGAGCAGTTCTTC
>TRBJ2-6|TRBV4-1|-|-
CASKGAGANVLTF
TGCGCCAGCAAAGGGGCCGGGGCCAACGTCCTGACTTTC
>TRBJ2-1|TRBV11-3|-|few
CASSSPSQGNEQFF
TGTGCCAGCAGCTCGCCCTCCCAGGGAAATGAGCAGTTCTTC
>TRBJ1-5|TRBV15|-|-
CATSRGPLGNQPQHF
TGTGCCACCAGCAGGGGGCCCCTGGGGAATCAGCCCCAGCATTTT
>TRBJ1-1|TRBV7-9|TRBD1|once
CASSLGTANTEAFF
TGTGCCAGCAGCCTTGGGACAGCGAACACTGAAGCTTTCTTT
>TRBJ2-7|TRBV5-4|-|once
CASSLDPSTPYEQYF
TGTGCCAGCAGCTTGGACCCTTCCACTCCCTACGAGCAGTACTTC
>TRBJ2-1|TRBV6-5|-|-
CASKSGNEQFF
TGTGCCAGCAAGTCCGGCAATGAGCAGTTCTTC
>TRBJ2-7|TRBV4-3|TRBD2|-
CASSQGVGGTYEQYF
TGCGCCAGCAGCCAGGGGGTCGGGGGGACTTACGAGCAGTACTTC
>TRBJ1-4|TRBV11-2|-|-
CASSLAGFGEKLFF
TGTGCCAGCAGCTTAGCCGGGTTTGGTGAAAAACTGTTTTTT
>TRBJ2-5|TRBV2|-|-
CASNSLQETQYF
TGTGCCAGCAATAGTCTCCAAGAGACCCAGTACTTC
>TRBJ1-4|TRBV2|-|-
CASSGGGWEKLFF
TGTGCCAGCAGTGGCGGGGGCTGGGAAAAACTGTTTTTT
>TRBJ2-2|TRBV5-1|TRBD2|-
CASSLLAGDTGELFF
TGCGCCAGCAGCTTACTAGCGGGAGACACCGGGGAGCTGTTTTTT